This paragraph covers one T cell receptor beta chain sequence. V was cut by 8 bases and J by 6 bases, with 17 bases left in between. Germline loops: CDR1 LNHDA, CDR2 SQIVND (reference sequence). The CDR3 extends over 14 amino acids. The entry originates in a study of blood T cell repertoires in COVID-19. Across the whole study: The study drew acute and convalescent COVID-19 samples from the United States, Italy and Spain. Sources were T cells, B-cell-depleted T cells, or PBMCs; the material itself was cDNA or gDNA.

As handled by the study authors: It was from reference gene primer amplification that nucleated cell counts were estimated. The data were produced by immunoSEQ multiplex PCR, yet TCRdb's version contains in-frame clones alone and is incomplete. V and J calls plus clone size are reproduced from that table; the DNA served to infer D and trimming. The sample lists approximately 250,000 clones; approximately 88% were seen once. J is TRBJ1-5 and V is TRBV19; weak D call: TRBD1 (6 bases). The sample comprised peripheral blood. The TCR comes from a woman aged 65 to 85 with COVID-19, enrolled during active disease. CDR3 bases: TGTGCCAGTGCGGGGCAAGGGGGGGGTCAGCCCCAGCATTTT. This codes for CASAGQGGGQPQHF.